Each of the 26 T cell receptor beta chains below was sequenced from the same sample in a study of low-dose radiotherapy and immunotherapy resistance in tumors. Both TCRalpha and TCRbeta chains were reverse transcribed with V-gene-specific primers. Over around 19 PCR cycles, TCRs were amplified from a constant-region primer and V-primer adapter. MiXCR was run by TCRdb on the reads, yielding one entry per CDR3 protein. The data hold roughly 56,000 distinct CDR3 sequences, with 23% observed a single time. Specified time point: after trial treatment. Indicated treatment: LDRT plus nivolumab, ipilimumab, low-dose cyclophosphamide and aspirin (RACIN trial). The sequences come from PBMCs, collected after low-dose radiotherapy plus immunotherapy. These TCRs come from a male donor with prostate cancer.

This clonotype was picked up many times. This chain links TRBV28 with TRBJ2-7; no reliable D call. The CDR3 sequence is 13 residues long. Trimming pared 2 bases from V and 3 bases from J, leaving 8 bases between. Germline values: CDR1 MDHEN, CDR2 SYDVKM. In nucleotides, the CDR3 is TGTGCCAGCAGTTTAGGCAGAATCTACGAGCAGTACTTC. The encoded protein is CASSLGRIYEQYF.

A remark on this clonotype: A far larger clone is one base from this, pointing to a likely read error. V is TRBV5-6 and J is TRBJ2-7; D not resolved. With the DNA end fitting TRBJ2-5 better, the J assignment may be wrong. In germline, CDR1 is SGHDT, CDR2 YYEEEE. The CDR3 has 11 residues. The CDR3 DNA reads as TGTGCCAGCATCTTGTGGGAGACCCAGTACTTC. The encoded protein is CASILWETQYF.

This clonotype was seen repeatedly, ten times or more. This chain joins TRBV4-3 and TRBJ2-5; 12 positions match TRBD2. V shed 5 bases and J 5 bases; nucleotides not matched to a gene: 6. CDR1 LGHNA and CDR2 YSLEER come from the germline V gene. The CDR3 is 15 residues long. The CDR3 region is CASSARTSGDETQYF. The CDR3 DNA is TGCGCCAGCAGCGCACGGACTAGCGGGGATGAGACCCAGTACTTC.

This clonotype was seen at least ten times. The chain is built from TRBV6-5 and TRBJ2-3; 10 nucleotides agree with TRBD1. The trim removed 6 bases at V and 4 bases at J, leaving 4 bases unmatched. The CDR3 sequence is 14 residues long. Germline V gene lookup returns CDR1 MNHEY and CDR2 SVGAGI. Written as DNA, the CDR3 is TGTGCCAGCAGGAGACAGGGGGCGGCAGATACGCAGTATTTT. Translated: CASRRQGAADTQYF.

This clonotype showed up many times. The chain has TRBV9 and TRBJ2-5, with TRBD2 matching over 11 bases. V lost 3 bases to trimming and J lost 5 bases; unmatched junction nucleotides: 15. Per germline, CDR1 SGDLS and CDR2 YYNGEE. The CDR3 is 18 residues long. The DNA of the CDR3 is TGTGCCAGCAGCGCCGATCCCCCGACTAGCGGGGTGGCGGAGACCCAGTACTTC. Translation: CASSADPPTSGVAETQYF. Supplemented by reference TRBV9 and TRBJ2-5, the full variable domain reads DSGVTQTPKHLITATGQRVTLRCSPRSGDLSVYWYQQSLDQGLQFLIQYYNGEERAKGNILERFSAQQFPDLHSELNLSSLELGDSALYFCASSADPPTSGVAETQYFGPGTRLLVL.

This clonotype was counted at least ten times. The V and J genes are TRBV4-2 and TRBJ2-7; perhaps TRBD2 as D (5 bases). V was shortened by 4 bases and J by 0 bases, with 10 bases between the two germline ends. The CDR3 length is 14 residues. CDR1 is LGHNA and CDR2 is YNFKEQ in the germline V gene. The DNA for the CDR3 is TGTGCCAGCAGCCCCGCGACTAACTCCTACGAGCAGTACTTC. This translates into CASSPATNSYEQYF.

A note on this clonotype: A read error is the likely source, as a far larger clone sits one nucleotide away. The gene calls are TRBV28 and TRBJ2-1; the D gene is possibly TRBD2 (5 bases). The V end lost 6 bases, the J end lost 10 bases, and 16 bases lay between the germline ends. The CDR3 totals 13 residues. Germline values: CDR1 MDHEN, CDR2 SYDVKM. In DNA, the CDR3 is TGTGCCAGCAGGCGGGTCCCGACCTACGAGCAGTTCTTC. Amino acid sequence: CASRRVPTYEQFF. The full variable domain, its missing parts supplied by reference TRBV28 and TRBJ2-1, is DVKVTQSSRYLVKRTGEKVFLECVQDMDHENMFWYRQDPGLGLRLIYFSYDVKMKEKGDIPEGYSVSREKKERFSLILESASTNQTSMYLCASRRVPTYEQFFGPGTRLTVL.

The sample holds many counts of this clonotype. The chain links TRBV18 to TRBJ1-6; D unclear. Germline V lookup: CDR1 KGHSH, CDR2 LQKENI. V was clipped by 1 base and J by 9 bases, with 13 bases between them. The CDR3 length is 15 residues. The CDR3 here is CASSPQEGSGSPLHF. The CDR3 nucleotides are TGTGCCAGCTCACCACAAGAGGGCTCAGGTTCACCCCTCCACTTT.

This clonotype has a count of ten or more. This sequence joins TRBV4-1 and TRBJ2-7; a weak D match, TRBD1 (6 bases). The CDR3 spans 13 residues. V lost 4 bases and J lost 2, with 9 bases in between. Per the germline V gene, CDR1 is MGHRA and CDR2 is YSYEKL. This CDR3 is CASSRDRTYEQYF. The CDR3 DNA is TGCGCCAGCAGCCGTGACAGGACCTACGAGCAGTACTTC.

V and J are TRBV28 and TRBJ2-1; 10 bases map to TRBD2. The J segment lost 6 bases and the V segment lost 4 bases, leaving 9 bases of the junction unmatched. The CDR3 has 16 amino acids. CDR1 and CDR2 (germline): MDHEN, SYDVKM. As DNA, the CDR3 is TGTGCCAGCAGTTCCCCCGGGACTAGCGTTTTCAATGAGCAGTTCTTC. This codes for CASSSPGTSVFNEQFF.

This clonotype was seen ten or more times. The V call is TRBV28, the J call TRBJ2-5, with TRBD1 matching 8 bases. The trim removed 4 bases at V and 5 bases at J, leaving 12 bases unmatched. This CDR3 has 16 residues. Germline CDR1 is MDHEN and CDR2 is SYDVKM. CDR3 DNA: TGTGCCAGCAGTTCCACCAGGGGGCAAAGAGCGGAGACCCAGTACTTC. This gives the protein CASSSTRGQRAETQYF.

The rearrangement joins TRBV4-1 to TRBJ2-1; 8 nucleotides line up with TRBD1. Germline trimming cut 1 base from V and 1 base from J; bases unmatched to any gene: 3. CDR3 size: 16 residues. Germline CDR1 MGHRA, CDR2 YSYEKL. This CDR3 reads CASSQGRDRSYNEQFF. The CDR3 DNA reads TGCGCCAGCAGCCAAGGAAGGGACAGGTCCTACAATGAGCAGTTCTTC.

This clonotype was seen repeatedly, ten times or more. The chain couples TRBV28 to TRBJ2-7; the D is unclear. The CDR3 has 13 amino acids. Germline-derived CDR1 and CDR2 are MDHEN and SYDVKM. Trimming shortened V by 6 bases and J by 0 bases, and 9 bases separated the two germline ends. CDR3 bases: TGTGCCAGCAGGACGGCGAGCTCCTACGAGCAGTACTTC. Translating it yields CASRTASSYEQYF.

This clonotype is classed as medium-sized. This rearrangement joins TRBV12-3 or TRBV12-4 to TRBJ1-3; a weak D match, TRBD1 (6 bases). Trimming removed 6 bases at V and 0 bases at J, with 9 bases between. This CDR3 has 14 amino acids. CDR3 in DNA: TGTGCCAGCAGCCAACAGGGCTCTGGAAACACCATATATTTT. Its translation is CASSQQGSGNTIYF.

This clonotype was found many times. The chain joins TRBV6-6 to TRBJ2-7; D possibly matches TRBD1 or TRBD2 (5 bases each). The ends were cut back, 0 bases at V and 2 bases at J, with 11 bases in the middle. The CDR3 extends over 15 amino acids. Germline CDR1 reads MNHNY; CDR2 reads SVGAGI (reference sequence). In nucleotides, the CDR3 is TGTGCCAGCAGTTACTCGACGGGACCCACCTACGAGCAGTACTTC. Translating gives CASSYSTGPTYEQYF.

This clonotype has a count of ten or more. The chain couples TRBV2 to TRBJ2-1, with no clear D. Trimming took 4 bases from V and 4 from J, leaving 2 bases between them. Per germline, CDR1 SNHLY and CDR2 FYNNEI. CDR3 length: 11 amino acids. The CDR3, as DNA: TGTGCCAGCAGTGGGTACAATGAGCAGTTCTTC. Its translation: CASSGYNEQFF.

At least ten counts were recorded for this clonotype. The rearrangement joins TRBV2 to TRBJ2-5; D is perhaps TRBD1 or TRBD2 (5 bases each). The germline V and J ends were trimmed by 7 bases and 2 bases, with 26 bases remaining between them. Germline V gene data show CDR1 as SNHLY and CDR2 as FYNNEI. This CDR3 has 18 amino acids. The CDR3 loop reads CASILSFIGDGVQETQYF. The CDR3 bases are TGTGCCAGCATTCTGAGTTTTATTGGGGACGGCGTACAAGAGACCCAGTACTTC.

At least ten counts were recorded for this clonotype. V is TRBV6-2 or TRBV6-3 and J is TRBJ1-2; 10 nucleotides align to TRBD1. Germline lookup yields CDR1 MNHEY and CDR2 SVGEGT. J gave up 0 bases and V 7 bases, and 5 bases lay outside the gene matches. CDR3 length: 15 amino acids. The CDR3 sequence: CASTFGQGANYGYTF. For the CDR3, the DNA is TGTGCCAGCACCTTCGGACAGGGGGCTAACTATGGCTACACCTTC.

This clonotype was recorded many times. The V and J genes are TRBV7-2 and TRBJ1-4, with 7 bases identical to TRBD1. CDR1 is SGHTA, CDR2 FQGNSA, per germline. J lost 1 base, V lost 4 bases, and 3 bases had no gene match. CDR3 size: 15 residues. The CDR3 DNA reads as TGTGCCAGCAGCTCCCAGGGGGTAACTAATGAAAAACTGTTTTTT. Protein: CASSSQGVTNEKLFF.

The gene calls are TRBV18 and TRBJ2-5; TRBD1 matches 8 bases. The CDR3 runs to 15 residues. Germline CDR1 reads KGHSH; CDR2 reads LQKENI. The V gene end was trimmed by 3 bases and the J gene end by 1 base; junction bases not matched to a gene: 4. Here the CDR3 reads CASSPGGQGQETQYF. In DNA, the CDR3 is TGTGCCAGCTCACCCGGCGGACAGGGCCAAGAGACCCAGTACTTC.

This clonotype has ten or more counts. The CDR3 DNA sequence: TGTGCCATCAGTGACCGGACAGGGGGTTCCAATGAGCAGTTCTTC. Translating it yields CAISDRTGGSNEQFF. This sequence joins TRBV10-3 and TRBJ2-1; 10 bases map to TRBD1. CDR1 is ENHRY and CDR2 is SYGVKD in the germline V gene. V was pared by 3 bases and J by 6 bases, with 5 bases of the junction left unmatched. The length of the CDR3 is 15 residues.

This clonotype was recorded many times. This chain joins TRBV20-1 and TRBJ2-1; 14 nucleotides match TRBD2. CDR3 size: 17 residues. Unmatched junction bases numbered 16, after V lost 5 bases and J lost 10 bases. Looked up from germline, CDR1 is DFQATT and CDR2 is SNEGSKA (reference sequence). The CDR3 is CSARLAGGLAGEDEQFF. The CDR3 DNA is TGCAGTGCTCGACTCGCGGGGGGACTAGCGGGAGAGGACGAGCAGTTCTTC.

On this clonotype itself: One base separates it from a far larger clone, so it is likely a read error. V is TRBV4-2 and J is TRBJ2-1; D is uncertain. Germline V CDR1 and CDR2: LGHNA, YNFKEQ. The V gene lost 4 bases and the J gene lost 8 bases, with 21 bases spanning the gap. The CDR3 contains 16 residues. The DNA for the CDR3 is TGTGCCAGCAGCCGAGGTAGAGACAAACCTCAGTATGAGCAGTTCTTC. Its protein is CASSRGRDKPQYEQFF.

This clonotype was seen ten or more times. The chain carries TRBV7-2 and TRBJ1-4; 8 bases match TRBD1. CDR1 and CDR2 (germline): SGHTA, FQGNSA. The CDR3 is 15 residues long. V dropped 1 base and J dropped 3; count of bases not matched to a gene: 1. The CDR3 protein is CASSLVDRANEKLFF. The CDR3 DNA follows: TGTGCCAGCAGCTTAGTGGACAGGGCTAATGAAAAACTGTTTTTT.

As concerns this clonotype: This is likely an artifact of a read error, given a far larger clone one base away. V is TRBV28 and J is TRBJ2-7; D may correspond to TRBD1 or TRBD2 (5 bases each). CDR1 and CDR2 (germline): MDHEN, SYDVKM. Trimming left V 6 bases short and J 7 bases short, with 22 bases between. There are 15 residues in the CDR3. In DNA, the CDR3 is TGTGCCAGCAGCCCGGGACCCAGAACCTACAATGAGCAGTACTTC. It encodes CASSPGPRTYNEQYF.

This clonotype was counted ten times or more. CDR3 sequence (DNA): TGTGCCAGCAGCCGGACAGGAAGTGGGGCCAACGTCCTGACTTTC. This encodes CASSRTGSGANVLTF. The chain couples TRBV28 to TRBJ2-6, with 7 nucleotides matching TRBD1. Germline V gene data show CDR1 as MDHEN and CDR2 as SYDVKM. After removal of 6 bases from V and 3 bases from J, the junction contained 5 bases not matched to a gene. The CDR3 loop spans 15 amino acids. The whole variable domain, remainder taken from reference TRBV28 and TRBJ2-6, is DVKVTQSSRYLVKRTGEKVFLECVQDMDHENMFWYRQDPGLGLRLIYFSYDVKMKEKGDIPEGYSVSREKKERFSLILESASTNQTSMYLCASSRTGSGANVLTFGAGSRLTVL.